The rows below give T cell receptor beta chains drawn from one sample of a study of T cell responses to AZD1222 COVID-19 vaccine. The assay was immunoSEQ multiplex PCR, and TCRdb's table has in-frame clones only and misses some. The repertoire holds approximately 200,000 clones, with 85% to 95% as singletons. The sample consisted of peripheral blood, taken 28 days after the second AZD1222 dose. The receptor set was obtained from an adult who received the AZD1222 COVID-19 vaccine. CDR3s include the opening cysteine and the closing phenylalanine or tryptophan.

V gene: TRBV5-1
CDR3 protein: CASSLDGGFEKLFF

V gene: TRBV18
CDR3 protein: CASSPTGGHSLSSPLHF

V gene: TRBV18
CDR3 protein: CASSPPLGSDRGYTF

V gene: TRBV10-3
CDR3 protein: CAISKGASDEKLFF

V gene: TRBV7-2
CDR3 protein: CASSPTGTGVGYTF

V gene: TRBV4-1
CDR3 protein: CASSQDSAPQGPQHF

V gene: TRBV27
CDR3 protein: CASSPRSVYGYTF

V gene: TRBV12-3/TRBV12-4
CDR3 protein: CASSPDSRYGYTF

V gene: TRBV14
CDR3 protein: CASSFLGTSDEQYF

V gene: TRBV7-2
CDR3 protein: CASSGYRGWDEKLFF

V gene: TRBV19
CDR3 protein: CATKAAREKLFF

V gene: TRBV11-2
CDR3 protein: CASSLRDAAFF

V gene: TRBV24-1
CDR3 protein: CATSDLQIGSYNEQFF

V gene: TRBV2
CDR3 protein: CASRPSTGGYNSPLHF

V gene: TRBV18
CDR3 protein: CASSPQVGAANTEAFF

V gene: TRBV2
CDR3 protein: CASRPGTANQPQHF

V gene: TRBV29-1
CDR3 protein: CSVQRGSANQPQHF

V gene: TRBV7-2
CDR3 protein: CASSLLAGGYQETQYF

V gene: TRBV3-1/TRBV3-2
CDR3 protein: CASSRAGGLSGNTIYF

V gene: TRBV7-3
CDR3 protein: CASSLRFWQWDQPQHF

V gene: TRBV2
CDR3 protein: CASRFRDRYNEQFF

V gene: TRBV23-1
CDR3 protein: CASSPRGRDIRYEQYF

V gene: TRBV4-2
CDR3 protein: CASSQDDRSDTEAFF

V gene: TRBV27
CDR3 protein: CASSALAAGETQYF

V gene: TRBV6-5
CDR3 protein: CASSYGGAAYEQYF

V gene: TRBV4-2
CDR3 protein: CASSQERDQVDGYTF

V gene: TRBV4-3
CDR3 protein: CASSQDRPGAARTYNEQFF

V gene: TRBV11-2
CDR3 protein: CASSLSTGGPYEQYF

V gene: TRBV6-2/TRBV6-3
CDR3 protein: CASSYSTGRATNEKLFF

V gene: TRBV14
CDR3 protein: CASSQAIPGQVLRNEKLFF

V gene: TRBV5-1
CDR3 protein: CASSLGPTGNTEAFF

V gene: TRBV6-5
CDR3 protein: CASRPAGGAQETQYF

V gene: TRBV5-4
CDR3 protein: CASRNRDAKNIQYF

V gene: TRBV25-1
CDR3 protein: CASSETGQGSGNTIYF

V gene: TRBV19
CDR3 protein: CASSTSGNTIYF

V gene: TRBV7-8
CDR3 protein: CASSPVGSRGPEKLFF

V gene: TRBV6-5
CDR3 protein: CASSSRTRGSGYTF

V gene: TRBV7-2
CDR3 protein: CASSLDSGLMNTEAFF

V gene: TRBV28
CDR3 protein: CASTLGRAYGYTF

V gene: TRBV7-9
CDR3 protein: CASTQTGTNYGYTF

V gene: TRBV7-8
CDR3 protein: CASSQRDRTNSPLHF

V gene: TRBV5-1
CDR3 protein: CASSPGNSNSPLHF

V gene: TRBV7-8
CDR3 protein: CASSLMAGRAGELFF

V gene: TRBV7-2
CDR3 protein: CASSLVVAGGLGNEQFF

V gene: TRBV16
CDR3 protein: CASSQSGYGSYNEQFF

V gene: TRBV6-5
CDR3 protein: CASRLNYRATYGYTF

V gene: TRBV5-1
CDR3 protein: CASSLGPATNQPQHF